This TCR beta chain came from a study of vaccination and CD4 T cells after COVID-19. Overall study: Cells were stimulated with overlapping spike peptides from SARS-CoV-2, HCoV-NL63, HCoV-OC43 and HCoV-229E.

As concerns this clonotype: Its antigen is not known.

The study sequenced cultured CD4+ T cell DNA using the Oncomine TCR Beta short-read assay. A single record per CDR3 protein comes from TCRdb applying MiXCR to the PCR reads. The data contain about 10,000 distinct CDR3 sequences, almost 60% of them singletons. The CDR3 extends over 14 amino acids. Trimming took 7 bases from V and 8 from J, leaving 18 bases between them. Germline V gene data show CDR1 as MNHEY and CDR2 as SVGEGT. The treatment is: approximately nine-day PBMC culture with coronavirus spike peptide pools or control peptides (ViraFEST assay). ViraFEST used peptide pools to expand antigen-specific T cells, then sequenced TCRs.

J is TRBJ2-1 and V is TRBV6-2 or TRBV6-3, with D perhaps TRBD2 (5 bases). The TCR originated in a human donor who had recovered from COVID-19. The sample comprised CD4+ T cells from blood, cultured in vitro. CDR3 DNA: TGTGCCAGCAACCCGAGGGTGGGTGGAGATGAGCAGTTCTTC. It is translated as CASNPRVGGDEQFF.